Presented here are 2 T cell receptor beta chains from one specimen sequenced in a study of T cell clusters in autoimmune cytopenias. Each sample's input was around 250 ng genomic DNA, 30,000 to 45,000 genome equivalents. TRB rearrangements were amplified by touch-down multiplex PCR with mixed TRB-A/B primers. TCRdb reprocessed the multiplex PCR reads, with one entry per CDR3 protein and no DNA. This repertoire includes over 3,000 distinct CDR3 sequences. The specimen sequenced was peripheral blood. These receptors came from a human donor with an autoimmune cytopenia or autoimmune hepatitis (not recorded which).

The chain recombines TRBV5-1 with TRBJ2-7; TCRdb's D call, TRBD2, is unchecked because there is no DNA. The CDR3 sequence is 16 residues long. The germline gives CDR1 SGHRS, CDR2 YFSETQ. Here the CDR3 reads CASSLGLDSISYEQYF.

This clonotype shows up as medium-sized by frequency. The CDR3 sequence: CACTTWTGLRNGYTF. This sequence joins TRBV30 and TRBJ1-2; TCRdb designates TRBD1, a call that cannot be tested without DNA. In germline, CDR1 is GTSNPN, CDR2 SVGIG (reference sequence). CDR3 length: 15 amino acids. Using reference TRBV30 and TRBJ1-2 for the parts outside the CDR3, the full variable domain is SQTIHQWPATLVQPVGSPLSLECTVEGTSNPNLYWYRQAAGRGLQLLFYSVGIGQISSEVPQNLSASRPQDRQFILSSKKLLLSDSGFYLCACTTWTGLRNGYTFGSGTRLTVV.